One and the same sample provided the 32 T cell receptor beta chains below, sequenced in a study of blood T cells in healthy people across ages. The authors ran a second PCR of about 6 to 12 cycles using a sample-barcoded 5' primer and a J-beta primer mix. TCRdb itself ran the 5' RACE reads through MiXCR, one entry per CDR3 protein. The data hold some 800,000 distinct CDR3 sequences, with 20% to 25% observed a single time. These data were likewise used in another study, on T cells of mothers and their children.

Sample: blood. The receptor set was obtained from a boy younger than 18 in good health.

The chain is built from TRBV30 and TRBJ1-4, with D perhaps matching TRBD1 (6 bases). Germline loops: CDR1 GTSNPN, CDR2 SVGIG (reference sequence). This CDR3 is 13 amino acids long. Trimming removed 4 bases from V and 7 bases from J, with 13 bases in between. The DNA of the CDR3 is TGTGCCTGGATGGACAGTAATACTGAAAAACTGTTTTTT. This gives the protein CAWMDSNTEKLFF.

This sequence joins TRBV3-1 and TRBJ1-2, with TRBD1 as a possible D gene (5 bases). This CDR3 region has 15 residues. V shed 1 base and J shed 3 bases, with 12 bases lying between them. In germline, CDR1 is LGHDT, CDR2 YNNKEL (reference sequence). CDR3: CASSQGQRSYYGYTF. The CDR3 nucleotides read TGTGCCAGCAGCCAAGGACAGAGATCTTACTATGGCTACACCTTC.

The table lists this clonotype with a few counts. The chain is built from TRBV20-1 and TRBJ1-1; D might be TRBD1 (5 bases). V dropped 2 bases and J dropped 1 base, with 20 bases sitting between them. The germline V gene encodes CDR1 DFQATT and CDR2 SNEGSKA (reference sequence). The CDR3 loop spans 17 amino acids. The CDR3 loop reads CSARSSRTSGGNTEAFF. The CDR3 nucleotides read TGCAGTGCTAGATCATCTAGGACCTCGGGGGGGAACACTGAAGCTTTCTTT.

This clonotype was counted between two and nine times. V is TRBV20-1 and J is TRBJ1-2; maybe TRBD1 (6 bases). Trimming left V 1 base short and J 5 bases short, with 11 bases between. The CDR3 is made up of 13 amino acids. The germline gives CDR1 DFQATT, CDR2 SNEGSKA (reference sequence). This CDR3 reads CSARATGPYGYTF. In DNA form, the CDR3 reads TGCAGTGCTAGAGCTACAGGGCCGTATGGCTACACCTTC.

The V call is TRBV20-1, the J call TRBJ2-1; 11 bases match TRBD2. CDR1 and CDR2 from the germline V gene are DFQATT and SNEGSKA (reference sequence). CDR3 length: 15 residues. V trimming: 6 bases; J trimming: 8 bases; junction bases outside the gene matches: 12. This chain's CDR3 is CSALSLAGGLDEQFF. Here the CDR3 DNA reads TGCAGTGCCCTCTCCCTAGCGGGAGGTTTGGATGAGCAGTTCTTC.

This clonotype was detected a few times. CDR3 coding DNA: TGTGCCAGCAGTTTATCTAGCGGGGGGGCTTACCAAGAGACCCAGTACTTC. It specifies CASSLSSGGAYQETQYF. The V and J genes are TRBV12-3 or TRBV12-4 and TRBJ2-5; 12 bases map to TRBD2. The junction had 4 bases not matched to a gene; V was cut back by 2 bases and J by 0 bases. The CDR3 sequence is 17 residues long.

There are a few counts of this clonotype. The gene calls are TRBV29-1 and TRBJ1-3; the match to TRBD1 covers 7 bases. CDR1 SQVTM and CDR2 ANQGSEA come from the germline V gene. Trimming took 3 bases from V and 2 from J; bases not matched to a gene: 10. This CDR3 has 16 residues. The CDR3 DNA reads as TGCAGCGTTGATGGTGTCAGGGGGGATCCTGGAAACACCATATATTTT. Its translation is CSVDGVRGDPGNTIYF.

This chain joins TRBV20-1 and TRBJ2-5; D not resolved. The J call may be faulty, since TRBJ2-7 better matches the DNA end. Per germline, CDR1 DFQATT and CDR2 SNEGSKA (reference sequence). This CDR3 spans 13 amino acids. The CDR3 coding sequence is TGCAGTGCTAGAGATCTCCTGCGCGACGAGCAGTACTTC. This gives the protein CSARDLLRDEQYF.

This clonotype came up a few times. The rearrangement joins TRBV20-1 to TRBJ2-3; no definite D call. Deletions cut 3 bases from V and 6 bases from J, with 19 bases between. Looked up from germline, CDR1 is DFQATT and CDR2 is SNEGSKA (reference sequence). The CDR3 contains 15 residues. This CDR3 is CSASLPGHGSDTQYF. The CDR3 DNA follows: TGCAGTGCTAGTCTCCCGGGCCACGGGTCTGATACGCAGTATTTT.

This clonotype has more than one count but fewer than ten. Relative to the germline gene, one junction end is altered; a read error may explain this. V gene TRBV6-1 combines with J gene TRBJ2-1; D call uncertain. Per the germline V gene, CDR1 is MNHNS and CDR2 is SASEGT. The CDR3 is made up of 13 amino acids. Written as DNA, the CDR3 is TGTGCCAGCAGTGAAGTCTGGGTCGATGAACAGTTCTTC. Its translation: CASSEVWVDEQFF.

This clonotype has a handful of counts. The J gene is TRBJ2-7, the V gene TRBV27; D is possibly TRBD1 (6 bases). V was trimmed by 3 bases and J by 0 bases, leaving 9 bases between them. Germline V gene sequence: CDR1 MNHEY, CDR2 SMNVEV (reference sequence). The CDR3 loop spans 14 amino acids. CDR3 sequence reads: CASSFHRDSYEQYF. CDR3 DNA sequence: TGTGCCAGCAGTTTCCACAGGGACTCCTACGAGCAGTACTTC.

The sample holds a few counts of this clonotype. The V and J genes are TRBV7-9 and TRBJ2-1; 12 nucleotides agree with TRBD1. V lost 4 bases to trimming and J lost 1 base; unmatched junction nucleotides: 5. The CDR3 is 17 residues long. Per the germline V gene, CDR1 is SEHNR and CDR2 is FQNEAQ (reference sequence). This CDR3 is CASSSGQGAGSYNEQFF. CDR3 nucleotide sequence: TGTGCCAGCAGCTCGGGACAGGGGGCGGGATCCTACAATGAGCAGTTCTTC. The full variable domain, completed using reference TRBV7-9 and TRBJ2-1, is DTGVSQNPRHKITKRGQNVTFRCDPISEHNRLYWYRQTLGQGPEFLTYFQNEAQLEKSRLLSDRFSAERPKGSFSTLEIQRTEQGDSAMYLCASSSGQGAGSYNEQFFGPGTRLTVL.

This clonotype was detected only a few times. The genes are TRBV11-3 and TRBJ2-2, with a tentative D call TRBD1 (6 bases). The V gene's germline CDR1 is SGHNT and CDR2 YENEEA. This CDR3 contains 16 residues. Trimming shortened V by 5 bases and J by 0 bases, and 13 bases separated the two germline ends. CDR3 sequence reads: CASSPRTASNTGELFF. CDR3 DNA: TGTGCCAGCAGCCCCCGGACAGCCTCGAACACCGGGGAGCTGTTTTTT.

The rearrangement uses TRBV6-5 and TRBJ2-5; D is uncertain. This CDR3 has 13 amino acids. Germline V lookup: CDR1 MNHEY, CDR2 SVGAGI. Trimming stripped 3 bases from V and 5 bases from J, with 10 bases between. The CDR3 coding sequence is TGTGCCAGCAGTTATTCCCGGACGGAGACCCAGTACTTC. It encodes CASSYSRTETQYF.

The chain couples TRBV12-3 or TRBV12-4 to TRBJ2-4; TRBD2 might be the D (6 bases). CDR3 length: 13 residues. V lost 3 bases and J lost 9, with 12 bases in between. CDR3 in DNA: TGTGCCAGCAGTTTGGGGGGAGGAGGCATTCAGTACTTC. It codes for CASSLGGGGIQYF.

This clonotype appeared a few times. The gene calls are TRBV6-5 and TRBJ2-2, with a possible D match to TRBD2 (6 bases). Germline values: CDR1 MNHEY, CDR2 SVGAGI. The CDR3 spans 15 residues. Trimming took off 6 bases at V and 3 bases at J, with 14 bases between the two ends. As DNA, the CDR3 is TGTGCCAGCAGAACTACTAGCCGATACACCGGGGAGCTGTTTTTT. Translated: CASRTTSRYTGELFF.

This chain connects TRBV28 to TRBJ2-7, with D perhaps TRBD1 (6 bases). Trimming cost V 5 bases and J 3 bases, with 14 bases left between them. CDR1 is MDHEN and CDR2 is SYDVKM in the germline V gene. The CDR3 loop spans 14 amino acids. CDR3 in DNA: TGTGCCAGCAGTATAAGGGGGAGTATCTACGAGCAGTACTTC. Translation gives CASSIRGSIYEQYF. The whole variable domain, filled in from reference TRBV28 and TRBJ2-7, reads DVKVTQSSRYLVKRTGEKVFLECVQDMDHENMFWYRQDPGLGLRLIYFSYDVKMKEKGDIPEGYSVSREKKERFSLILESASTNQTSMYLCASSIRGSIYEQYFGPGTRLTVT.

This chain joins TRBV7-8 and TRBJ1-4; TRBD1 agrees at 7 bases. In germline, CDR1 is SGHVS, CDR2 FQNEAQ. The CDR3 extends over 16 amino acids. V shed 6 bases, J shed 8 bases, and the junction held 15 bases outside the gene matches. The CDR3 coding sequence is TGTGCCAGCAGTTCCCCGACAGGGAGGCTGCGGGAAAAACTGTTTTTT. Residues: CASSSPTGRLREKLFF. Variable domain in full (rest from reference TRBV7-8 and TRBJ1-4): GAGVSQSPRYKVAKRGQDVALRCDPISGHVSLFWYQQALGQGPEFLTYFQNEAQLDKSGLPSDRFFAERPEGSVSTLKIQRTQQEDSAVYLCASSSPTGRLREKLFFGSGTQLSVL.

This chain joins TRBV7-9 and TRBJ2-3, with 8 positions matching TRBD2. CDR3 length: 15 residues. Germline lookup yields CDR1 SEHNR and CDR2 FQNEAQ (reference sequence). V lost 6 bases, J lost 1 base, and 6 bases stayed unmatched. The CDR3, as DNA: TGTGCCAGCAGTAGAGCGGGAGACGGCACAGATACGCAGTATTTT. Residues: CASSRAGDGTDTQYF.

The rearrangement joins TRBV5-1 to TRBJ2-2; 11 bases match TRBD2. Germline V gene lookup returns CDR1 SGHRS and CDR2 YFSETQ. Trimming took 7 bases from V and 7 from J; bases not matched to a gene: 15. The CDR3 loop spans 17 amino acids. The chain's CDR3 is CASAATLAGGPFGELFF. CDR3 nucleotide sequence: TGCGCCAGCGCAGCAACCTTAGCGGGAGGGCCCTTCGGGGAGCTGTTTTTT.

This clonotype has a handful of counts. This chain links TRBV12-3 or TRBV12-4 with TRBJ1-4; tentative D call: TRBD1 (6 bases). The CDR3 consists of 13 residues. Trimming stripped 2 bases from V and 8 bases from J, with 9 bases between. CDR3 bases: TGTGCCAGCAGTTTATACAGGGCCGAAAAACTGTTTTTT. This translates into CASSLYRAEKLFF.

The CDR3 reads CASSDGQGPTEAFF. CDR3 coding DNA: TGTGCCAGCAGTGACGGACAGGGTCCAACTGAAGCTTTCTTT. The chain recombines TRBV25-1 with TRBJ1-1; TRBD1 aligns across 8 bases. From germline, CDR1 is MGHDK and CDR2 SYGVNS. The CDR3 is 14 residues long. V trimming: 3 bases; J trimming: 5 bases; junction bases outside the gene matches: 5. The full variable domain, in which reference TRBV25-1 and TRBJ1-1 provide the parts outside the CDR3, is EADIYQTPRYLVIGTGKKITLECSQTMGHDKMYWYQQDPGMELHLIHYSYGVNSTEKGDLSSESTVSRIRTEHFPLTLESARPSHTSQYLCASSDGQGPTEAFFGQGTRLTVV.

The V and J genes are TRBV29-1 and TRBJ1-2; no clear D gene. Trimming removed 5 bases from V and 7 bases from J, with 14 bases in between. CDR3 size: 12 residues. Germline assignment: CDR1 SQVTM and CDR2 ANQGSEA. This chain's CDR3 is CSVPRVKSGYTF. CDR3 DNA: TGCAGCGTTCCCCGCGTTAAGAGTGGCTACACCTTC. The full variable domain, rest sourced from reference TRBV29-1 and TRBJ1-2, is SAVISQKPSRDICQRGTSLTIQCQVDSQVTMMFWYRQQPGQSLTLIATANQGSEATYESGFVIDKFPISRPNLTFSTLTVSNMSPEDSSIYLCSVPRVKSGYTFGSGTRLTVV.

The rearrangement links TRBV28 to TRBJ2-5, with unresolved D. CDR1 and CDR2 from the germline V gene are MDHEN and SYDVKM. The germline V and J ends were trimmed by 5 bases and 7 bases, with 17 bases remaining between them. There are 14 residues in the CDR3. The CDR3 DNA sequence: TGTGCCAGCAGTCCATTCAGTGGGTCAGGGACCCAGTACTTC. It translates to CASSPFSGSGTQYF.

This clonotype was recorded a few times. The V gene is TRBV7-9, the J gene TRBJ2-7; D is undetermined. The CDR3 runs 13 residues. With 5 bases removed from V and 5 bases from J, the gap between germline ends came to 13 bases. Germline CDR1 SEHNR, CDR2 FQNEAQ (reference sequence). CDR3 bases: TGTGCCAGCAGCAGTAGCCTTACCGACGAGCAGTACTTC. It encodes CASSSSLTDEQYF.

There are a few counts of this clonotype. The J gene is TRBJ2-1, the V gene TRBV4-3; 9 bases line up with TRBD2. CDR3 length equals 16 residues. V shed 4 bases and J 5 bases; nucleotides not matched to a gene: 9. Germline V gene sequence: CDR1 LGHNA, CDR2 YSLEER. The CDR3 region has the DNA TGCGCCAGCAGCCCAGGTAGCGGGAGTTTCAACAATGAGCAGTTCTTC. This sequence encodes CASSPGSGSFNNEQFF.

This clonotype was picked up a small number of times. The chain carries TRBV29-1 and TRBJ2-3; 8 positions agree with TRBD2. This CDR3 region has 14 residues. Germline trimming cut 8 bases from V and 5 bases from J; bases unmatched to any gene: 12. The germline gives CDR1 SQVTM, CDR2 ANQGSEA. CDR3 DNA sequence: TGCAGCCCCACCAGACGGGAGGGCCAAGATACGCAGTATTTT. Translation: CSPTRREGQDTQYF.

The chain links TRBV20-1 to TRBJ2-5; 7 nucleotides line up with TRBD1. The end of the DNA is better explained by TRBJ2-7, so the J call may be wrong. The CDR3 has 12 amino acids. Germline CDR1 is DFQATT and CDR2 is SNEGSKA (reference sequence). CDR3 protein: CSTRDRVYEQYF. The DNA of the CDR3 is TGCAGTACCCGGGACAGAGTCTACGAGCAGTACTTC.

The CDR3 nucleotides read TGTGCCAGCAGCGCCGGGACTAGCGAATTACTCACAGATACGCAGTATTTT. This codes for CASSAGTSELLTDTQYF. This chain connects TRBV3-1 to TRBJ2-3; 10 nucleotides match TRBD2. This CDR3 comprises 17 residues. V was clipped by 5 bases and J by 2 bases; unmatched bases: 10. Germline V lookup: CDR1 LGHDT, CDR2 YNNKEL (reference sequence).

V gene TRBV5-1 combines with J gene TRBJ2-5; TRBD2 aligns across 8 bases. The trim removed 3 bases at V and 4 bases at J, leaving 8 bases unmatched. CDR1 is SGHRS, CDR2 YFSETQ, per germline. The CDR3 covers 15 residues. Here the CDR3 DNA reads TGCGCCAGCAGCTCGGGACTAGTCGGTGGAGAGACCCAGTACTTC. Protein sequence: CASSSGLVGGETQYF.

In this sample, this clonotype turned up a few times. The J gene is TRBJ2-1, the V gene TRBV20-1, with 9 bases that match TRBD1. Germline V gene sequence: CDR1 DFQATT, CDR2 SNEGSKA (reference sequence). The CDR3 consists of 18 residues. With V trimmed by 1 base and J by 8 bases, 18 bases remained unmatched. In DNA, the CDR3 is TGCAGTGCTAGAGTGGGGGGAGTGAAAACAGGGGGCGTCTATGAGCAGTTCTTC. Translation: CSARVGGVKTGGVYEQFF.

This clonotype was detected a few times. The chain combines TRBV3-1 with TRBJ2-3, with TRBD2 matching over 15 bases. Germline V gene data show CDR1 as LGHDT and CDR2 as YNNKEL (reference sequence). The CDR3 covers 17 residues. Losses at the gene ends were 2 bases for V and 8 bases for J; bases not matched to a gene: 8. The CDR3 sequence: CASSQPAGTSGRSTQYF. The CDR3 nucleotides are TGTGCCAGCAGCCAACCTGCCGGGACTAGCGGGAGGTCTACGCAGTATTTT.